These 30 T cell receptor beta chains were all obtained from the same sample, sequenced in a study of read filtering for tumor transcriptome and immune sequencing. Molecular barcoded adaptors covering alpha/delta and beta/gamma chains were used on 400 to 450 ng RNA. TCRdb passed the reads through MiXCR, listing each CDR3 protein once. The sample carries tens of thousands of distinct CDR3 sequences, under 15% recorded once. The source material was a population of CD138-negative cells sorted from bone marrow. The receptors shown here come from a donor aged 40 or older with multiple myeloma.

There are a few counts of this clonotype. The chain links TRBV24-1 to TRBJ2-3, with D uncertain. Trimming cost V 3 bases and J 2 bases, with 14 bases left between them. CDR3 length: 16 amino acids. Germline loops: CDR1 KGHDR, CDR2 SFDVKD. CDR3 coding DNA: TGTGCCACCAGTGATGACCAGCTTACGAACACAGATACGCAGTATTTT. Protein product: CATSDDQLTNTDTQYF.

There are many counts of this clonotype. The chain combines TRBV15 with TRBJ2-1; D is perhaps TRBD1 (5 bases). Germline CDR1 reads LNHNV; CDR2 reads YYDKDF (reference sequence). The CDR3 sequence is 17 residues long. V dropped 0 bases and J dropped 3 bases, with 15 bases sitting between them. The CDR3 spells CATSRDPLQAVYNEQFF. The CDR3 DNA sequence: TGTGCCACCAGCAGAGATCCTCTACAGGCGGTCTACAATGAGCAGTTCTTC.

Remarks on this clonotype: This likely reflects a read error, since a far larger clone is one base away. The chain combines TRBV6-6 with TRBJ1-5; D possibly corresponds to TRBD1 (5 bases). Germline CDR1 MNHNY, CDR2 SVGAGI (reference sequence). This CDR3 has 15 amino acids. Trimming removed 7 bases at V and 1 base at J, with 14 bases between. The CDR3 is CASNGTAWSNQPQHF. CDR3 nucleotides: TGTGCCAGCAACGGGACGGCTTGGAGCAATCAGCCCCAGCATTTT.

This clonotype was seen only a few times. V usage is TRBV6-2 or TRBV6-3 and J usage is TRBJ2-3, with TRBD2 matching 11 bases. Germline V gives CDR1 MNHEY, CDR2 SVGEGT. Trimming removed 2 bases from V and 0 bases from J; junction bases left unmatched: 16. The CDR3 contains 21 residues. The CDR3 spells CASSYSPAYSGRAYSTDTQYF. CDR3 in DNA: TGTGCCAGCAGTTACAGCCCCGCATATAGCGGGAGGGCTTATAGCACAGATACGCAGTATTTT.

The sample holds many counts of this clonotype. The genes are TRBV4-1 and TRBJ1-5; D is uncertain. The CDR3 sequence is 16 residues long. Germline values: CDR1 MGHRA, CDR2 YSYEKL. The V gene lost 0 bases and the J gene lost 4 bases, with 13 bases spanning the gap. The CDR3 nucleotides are TGCGCCAGCAGCCAAGATGTGGCAGGAGGGAATCAGCCCCAGCATTTT. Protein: CASSQDVAGGNQPQHF.

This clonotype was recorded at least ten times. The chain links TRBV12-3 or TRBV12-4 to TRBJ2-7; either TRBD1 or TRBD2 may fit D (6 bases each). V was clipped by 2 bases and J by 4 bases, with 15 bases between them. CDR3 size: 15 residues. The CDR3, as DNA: TGTGCCAGCAGTTTAAAGGGGGGAGTGGGGTACGAGCAGTACTTC. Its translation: CASSLKGGVGYEQYF.

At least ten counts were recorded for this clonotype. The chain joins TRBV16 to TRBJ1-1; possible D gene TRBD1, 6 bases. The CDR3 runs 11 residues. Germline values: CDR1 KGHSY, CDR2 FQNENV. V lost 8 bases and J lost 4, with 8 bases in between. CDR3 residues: CASGQSTEAFF. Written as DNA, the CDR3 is TGTGCCAGCGGACAGAGCACTGAAGCTTTCTTT.

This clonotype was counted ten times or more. Here the CDR3 DNA reads TGCAGTGCTAGAAGGACTAGCGGGCCTCACAATGAGCAGTTCTTC. Protein: CSARRTSGPHNEQFF. This chain uses TRBV20-1 with TRBJ2-1; TRBD2 matches 11 bases. CDR1 is DFQATT and CDR2 is SNEGSKA in the germline V gene (reference sequence). The CDR3 sequence is 15 residues long. The V gene end was trimmed by 2 bases and the J gene end by 5 bases; junction bases not matched to a gene: 5.

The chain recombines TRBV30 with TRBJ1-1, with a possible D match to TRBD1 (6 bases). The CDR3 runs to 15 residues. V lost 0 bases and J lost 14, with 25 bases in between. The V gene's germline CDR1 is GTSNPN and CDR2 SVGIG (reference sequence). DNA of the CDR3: TGTGCCTGGAGTGTACTCGACAGGACGAACACTGTAGCCTTCTTT. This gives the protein CAWSVLDRTNTVAFF.

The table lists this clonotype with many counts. CDR3 coding DNA: TGCAGTGCCAATAAGGGGGCTAGCGCCTACAATGAGCAGTTCTTC. Protein sequence: CSANKGASAYNEQFF. The chain recombines TRBV20-1 with TRBJ2-1; D possibly corresponds to TRBD1 (7 bases). V gave up 6 bases and J gave up 2 bases, with 17 bases separating them. CDR1 is DFQATT, CDR2 SNEGSKA, per germline (reference sequence). The CDR3 runs 15 residues.

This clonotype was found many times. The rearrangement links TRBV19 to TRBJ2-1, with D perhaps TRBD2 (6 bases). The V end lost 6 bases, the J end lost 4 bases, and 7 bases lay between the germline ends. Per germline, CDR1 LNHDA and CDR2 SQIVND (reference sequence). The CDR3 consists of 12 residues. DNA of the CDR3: TGTGCCAGTAGCGGGAGTTACAATGAGCAGTTCTTC. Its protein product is CASSGSYNEQFF.

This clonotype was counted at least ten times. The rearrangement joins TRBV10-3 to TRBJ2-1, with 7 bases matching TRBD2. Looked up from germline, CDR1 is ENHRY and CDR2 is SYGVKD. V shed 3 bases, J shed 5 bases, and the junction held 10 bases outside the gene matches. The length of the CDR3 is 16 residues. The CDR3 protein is CAISETGGGRDNEQFF. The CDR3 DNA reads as TGTGCCATCAGTGAAACGGGTGGCGGGAGAGACAATGAGCAGTTCTTC.

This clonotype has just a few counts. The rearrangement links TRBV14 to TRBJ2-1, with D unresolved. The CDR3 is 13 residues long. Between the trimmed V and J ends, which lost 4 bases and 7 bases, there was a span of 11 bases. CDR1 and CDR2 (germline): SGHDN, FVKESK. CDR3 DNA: TGTGCCAGCAGCCCCAAAATGGGAAATGAGCAGTTCTTC. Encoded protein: CASSPKMGNEQFF.

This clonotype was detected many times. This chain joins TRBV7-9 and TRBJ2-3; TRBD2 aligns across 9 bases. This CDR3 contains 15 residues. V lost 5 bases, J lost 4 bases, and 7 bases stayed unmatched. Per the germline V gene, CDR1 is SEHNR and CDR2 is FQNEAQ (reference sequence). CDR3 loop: CASSQSAGGPDTQYF. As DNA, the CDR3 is TGTGCCAGCAGCCAATCGGCGGGAGGGCCAGATACGCAGTATTTT.

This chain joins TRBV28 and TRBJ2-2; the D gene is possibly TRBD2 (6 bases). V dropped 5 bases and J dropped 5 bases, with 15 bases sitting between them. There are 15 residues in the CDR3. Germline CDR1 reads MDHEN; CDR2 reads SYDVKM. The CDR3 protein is CASSPPGLGTGELFF. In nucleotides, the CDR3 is TGTGCCAGCAGTCCTCCGGGACTGGGAACCGGGGAGCTGTTTTTT.

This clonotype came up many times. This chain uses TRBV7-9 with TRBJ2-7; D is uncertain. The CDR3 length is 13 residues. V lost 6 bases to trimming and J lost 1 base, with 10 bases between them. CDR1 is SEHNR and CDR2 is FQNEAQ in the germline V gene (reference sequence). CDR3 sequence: CASSSTVSYEQYF. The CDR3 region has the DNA TGTGCCAGCAGTTCTACTGTTTCCTACGAGCAGTACTTC.

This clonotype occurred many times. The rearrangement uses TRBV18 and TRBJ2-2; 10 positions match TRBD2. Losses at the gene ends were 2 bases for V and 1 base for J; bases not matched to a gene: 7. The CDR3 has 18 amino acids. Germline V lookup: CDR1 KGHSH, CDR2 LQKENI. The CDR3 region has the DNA TGTGCCAGCTCACCAAGGCGAATAGCGGGAGGGAACACCGGGGAGCTGTTTTTT. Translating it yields CASSPRRIAGGNTGELFF.

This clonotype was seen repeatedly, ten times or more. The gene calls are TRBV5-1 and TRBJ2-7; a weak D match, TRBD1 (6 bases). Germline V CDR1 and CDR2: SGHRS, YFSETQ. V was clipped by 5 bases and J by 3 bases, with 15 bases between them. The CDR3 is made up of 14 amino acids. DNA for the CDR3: TGCGCCAGCAGACTCCTTCCAGGGGACTACGAGCAGTACTTC. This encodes CASRLLPGDYEQYF.

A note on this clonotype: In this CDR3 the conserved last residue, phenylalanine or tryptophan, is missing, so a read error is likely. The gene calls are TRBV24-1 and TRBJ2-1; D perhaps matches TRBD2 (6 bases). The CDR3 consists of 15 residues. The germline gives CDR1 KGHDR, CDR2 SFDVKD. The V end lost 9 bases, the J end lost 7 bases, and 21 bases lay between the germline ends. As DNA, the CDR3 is TGTGCCACCGGGCATGCGGAGGGCCGATGGAATGAGCAGTTCCTC. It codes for CATGHAEGRWNEQFL.

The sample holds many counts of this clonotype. In DNA, the CDR3 is TGCAGCGGCAGTCCGGGGCAAGGTGAAGCTTTCTTT. Protein: CSGSPGQGEAFF. The chain combines TRBV29-1 with TRBJ1-1, with D maybe TRBD1 (5 bases). Germline values: CDR1 SQVTM, CDR2 ANQGSEA. V was pared by 7 bases and J by 7 bases, with 16 bases between. The length of the CDR3 is 12 residues.

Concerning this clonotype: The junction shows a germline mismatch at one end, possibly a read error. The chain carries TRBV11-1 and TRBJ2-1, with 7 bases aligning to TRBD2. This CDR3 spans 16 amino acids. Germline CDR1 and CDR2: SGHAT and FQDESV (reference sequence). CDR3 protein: CASSSAGPAVYNEQSF. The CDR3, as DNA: TGTGCCAGCAGTTCAGCGGGACCAGCGGTCTACAATGAGCAGTCCTTC.

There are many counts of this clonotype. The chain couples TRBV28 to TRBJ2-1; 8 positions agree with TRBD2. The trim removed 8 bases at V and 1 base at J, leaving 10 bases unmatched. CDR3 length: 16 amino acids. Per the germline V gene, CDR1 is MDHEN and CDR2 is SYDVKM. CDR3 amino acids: CASGLTSGGSYNEQFF. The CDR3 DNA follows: TGTGCCAGCGGGCTTACTAGCGGCGGTTCCTACAATGAGCAGTTCTTC.

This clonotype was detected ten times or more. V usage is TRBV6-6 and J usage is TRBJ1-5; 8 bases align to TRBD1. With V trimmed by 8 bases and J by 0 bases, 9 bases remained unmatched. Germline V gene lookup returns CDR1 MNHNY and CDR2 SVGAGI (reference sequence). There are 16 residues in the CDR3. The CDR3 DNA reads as TGTGCCAGCCGAAGGGGACAGGACTATAGCAATCAGCCCCAGCATTTT. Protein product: CASRRGQDYSNQPQHF.

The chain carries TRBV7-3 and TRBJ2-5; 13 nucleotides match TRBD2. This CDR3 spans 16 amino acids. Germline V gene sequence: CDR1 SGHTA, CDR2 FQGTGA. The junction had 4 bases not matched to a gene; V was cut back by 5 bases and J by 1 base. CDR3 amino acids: CASSMGTSGTQETQYF. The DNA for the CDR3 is TGTGCCAGCAGCATGGGGACTAGCGGGACCCAAGAGACCCAGTACTTC.

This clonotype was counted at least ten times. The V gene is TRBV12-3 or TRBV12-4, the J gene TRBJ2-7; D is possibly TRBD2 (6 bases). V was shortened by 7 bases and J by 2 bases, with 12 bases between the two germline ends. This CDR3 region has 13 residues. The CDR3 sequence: CASNHGGTYEQYF. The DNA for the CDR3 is TGTGCCAGCAATCATGGGGGGACCTACGAGCAGTACTTC.

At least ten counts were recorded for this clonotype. CDR3 region: CASSQGTSYEQYF. CDR3 DNA sequence: TGTGCCAGCAGCCAAGGGACTAGCTACGAGCAGTACTTC. The chain carries TRBV11-3 and TRBJ2-7; 8 bases agree with TRBD2. CDR1 is SGHNT and CDR2 is YENEEA in the germline V gene. J gave up 3 bases and V 5 bases, and 3 bases lay outside the gene matches. This CDR3 has 13 amino acids.

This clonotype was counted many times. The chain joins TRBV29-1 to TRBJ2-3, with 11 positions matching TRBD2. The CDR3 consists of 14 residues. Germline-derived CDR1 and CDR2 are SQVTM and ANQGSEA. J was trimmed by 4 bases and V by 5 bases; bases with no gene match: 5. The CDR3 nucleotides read TGCAGCGTTTCCCTAGCGGGAGGATCAGATACGCAGTATTTT. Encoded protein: CSVSLAGGSDTQYF.

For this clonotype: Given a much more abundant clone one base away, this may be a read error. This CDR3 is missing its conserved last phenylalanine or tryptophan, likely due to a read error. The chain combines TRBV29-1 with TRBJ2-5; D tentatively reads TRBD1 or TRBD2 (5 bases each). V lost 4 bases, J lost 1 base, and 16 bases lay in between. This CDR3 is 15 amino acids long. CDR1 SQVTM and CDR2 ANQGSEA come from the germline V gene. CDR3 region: CSVAIAGTVQETQYS. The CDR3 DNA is TGCAGCGTTGCCATCGCTGGGACGGTCCAAGAGACCCAGTACTCC.

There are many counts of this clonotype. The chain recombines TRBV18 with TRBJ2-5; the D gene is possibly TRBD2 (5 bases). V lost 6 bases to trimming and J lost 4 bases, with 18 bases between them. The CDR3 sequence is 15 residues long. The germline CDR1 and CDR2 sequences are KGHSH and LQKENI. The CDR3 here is CASSPKAVLTETQYF. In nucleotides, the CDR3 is TGTGCCAGCTCTCCGAAAGCGGTACTCACAGAGACCCAGTACTTC.

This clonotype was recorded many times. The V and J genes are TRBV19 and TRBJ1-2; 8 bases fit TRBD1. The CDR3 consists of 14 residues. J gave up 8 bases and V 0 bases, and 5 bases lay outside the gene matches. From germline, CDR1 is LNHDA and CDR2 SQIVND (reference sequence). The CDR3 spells CASSIDGTGRGYTF. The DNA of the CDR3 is TGTGCCAGTAGTATAGACGGGACAGGACGCGGCTACACCTTC.